The 25 T cell receptor beta chains below were found in one sample sequenced in a study of OX40 agonist ivuxolimab in advanced cancers. Some clones are missing from TCRdb's copy, which holds only in-frame ones; the method was immunoSEQ multiplex PCR. The sample has approximately 130,000 clones, about nine tenths seen once. Specimen: CD4+ or CD8+ T cells sorted from blood, collected in a trial of the OX40 agonist ivuxolimab. These receptors came from an adult with an advanced solid tumor such as melanoma, head and neck, liver or kidney cancer.

The chain couples TRBV5-1 to TRBJ1-4, with 9 bases lining up with TRBD1. The CDR3 has 15 residues. CDR1 SGHRS and CDR2 YFSETQ come from the germline V gene. After removal of 5 bases from V and 5 bases from J, the junction contained 7 bases not matched to a gene. CDR3: CASRTGGITNEKLFF. The CDR3 DNA reads TGCGCCAGCAGGACAGGGGGAATTACCAATGAAAAACTGTTTTTT.

The genes are TRBV18 and TRBJ2-2; 7 nucleotides match TRBD1. The junction had 7 bases not matched to a gene; V was cut back by 0 bases and J by 6 bases. Germline V gene lookup returns CDR1 KGHSH and CDR2 LQKENI. The CDR3 consists of 16 residues. CDR3 in DNA: TGTGCCAGCTCACCACCACAAAGGGGGCAAGCCGGGGAGCTGTTTTTT. It codes for CASSPPQRGQAGELFF.

This chain uses TRBV27 with TRBJ2-5; maybe TRBD1 (5 bases). This CDR3 is 13 amino acids long. Germline V lookup: CDR1 MNHEY, CDR2 SMNVEV (reference sequence). Between the trimmed V and J ends, which lost 3 bases and 5 bases, there was a span of 10 bases. The CDR3, as DNA: TGTGCCAGCAGTTTTTGGGGCGTGGAGACCCAGTACTTC. This translates into CASSFWGVETQYF.

The CDR3 DNA sequence: TGCGCCAGCAGCTTGGAACGGGGGCTGGACACTGAAGCTTTCTTT. Protein sequence: CASSLERGLDTEAFF. J is TRBJ1-1 and V is TRBV5-1, with D perhaps TRBD1 (6 bases). Germline V gives CDR1 SGHRS, CDR2 YFSETQ. Deletions cut 0 bases from V and 3 bases from J, with 12 bases between. This CDR3 has 15 residues.

V and J are TRBV30 and TRBJ1-4; possible D gene TRBD1, 5 bases. The CDR3 runs to 16 residues. Trimming stripped 0 bases from V and 8 bases from J, with 19 bases between. The germline V gene has CDR1 GTSNPN and CDR2 SVGIG (reference sequence). Here the CDR3 DNA reads TGTGCCTGGAGTGTAGAGAATTCCCTGTGGGGGGAAAAACTGTTTTTT. Residues: CAWSVENSLWGEKLFF.

The chain links TRBV28 to TRBJ1-1; D is unclear. The CDR3 covers 13 residues. The V gene's germline CDR1 is MDHEN and CDR2 SYDVKM. Trimming took off 3 bases at V and 5 bases at J, with 10 bases between the two ends. This CDR3 reads CASSFPAQTEAFF. The DNA of the CDR3 is TGTGCCAGCAGTTTTCCCGCACAAACTGAAGCTTTCTTT.

DNA for the CDR3: TGCGCCAGCAGCCAAGAAGCCCACAGTAACTATGGCTACACCTTC. Its protein product is CASSQEAHSNYGYTF. The V and J genes are TRBV4-3 and TRBJ1-2; D ambiguous. Trimming pared 0 bases from V and 1 base from J, leaving 9 bases between. From germline, CDR1 is LGHNA and CDR2 YSLEER. The CDR3 extends over 15 amino acids.

The V and J genes are TRBV19 and TRBJ2-5; no firm D call. V was shortened by 1 base and J by 2 bases, with 5 bases between the two germline ends. Germline CDR1 LNHDA, CDR2 SQIVND (reference sequence). CDR3 length equals 13 residues. CDR3 protein: CASSIGQQETQYF. CDR3 DNA: TGTGCCAGTAGTATAGGACAACAAGAGACCCAGTACTTC.

The chain couples TRBV2 to TRBJ2-6; 9 bases fit TRBD2. V shed 6 bases and J 0 bases; nucleotides not matched to a gene: 9. CDR1 and CDR2 (germline): SNHLY, FYNNEI. The CDR3 sequence is 18 residues long. CDR3 DNA sequence: TGTGCCAGCAGAGAGGCTAGCGGGACGAGCTCTGGGGCCAACGTCCTGACTTTC. This sequence encodes CASREASGTSSGANVLTF.

V gene TRBV2 combines with J gene TRBJ2-6, with D perhaps matching TRBD2 (6 bases). V lost 4 bases, J lost 4 bases, and 14 bases lay in between. Germline V lookup: CDR1 SNHLY, CDR2 FYNNEI. The CDR3 is made up of 16 amino acids. The CDR3 DNA sequence: TGTGCCAGCAGTGGGGGGAGGTCCTCCGGGGCCAACGTCCTGACTTTC. As protein: CASSGGRSSGANVLTF.

The rearrangement uses TRBV7-3 and TRBJ2-2; 11 bases align to TRBD1. V trimming: 5 bases; J trimming: 5 bases; junction bases outside the gene matches: 10. Germline V gene sequence: CDR1 SGHTA, CDR2 FQGTGA. The CDR3 loop spans 17 amino acids. DNA for the CDR3: TGTGCCAGCAGCACAACCGCCCGGGACAGGGGGACCGGGGAGCTGTTTTTT. Residues: CASSTTARDRGTGELFF.

This chain uses TRBV5-4 with TRBJ2-1, with 13 bases fitting TRBD2. With V trimmed by 0 bases and J by 5 bases, 11 bases remained unmatched. Germline values: CDR1 SGHNT, CDR2 YYREEE (reference sequence). CDR3 length: 19 residues. As DNA, the CDR3 is TGTGCCAGCAGCTTGGAAGGACTAGCGGGAGCACTTCACGACAATGAGCAGTTCTTC. Amino acid sequence: CASSLEGLAGALHDNEQFF.

The gene calls are TRBV28 and TRBJ1-5; D unclear. The germline V gene encodes CDR1 MDHEN and CDR2 SYDVKM. The CDR3 loop spans 16 amino acids. The germline V and J ends were trimmed by 1 base and 7 bases, with 17 bases remaining between them. The DNA of the CDR3 is TGTGCCAGCAGTTTATCTCGCGTTCGTCGAAACCAGCCCCAGCATTTT. It specifies CASSLSRVRRNQPQHF.

This clone was counted once. This chain uses TRBV5-1 with TRBJ2-3, with 8 bases that match TRBD1. The germline V gene encodes CDR1 SGHRS and CDR2 YFSETQ. This CDR3 contains 16 residues. V lost 0 bases to trimming and J lost 1 base; unmatched junction nucleotides: 4. For the CDR3, the DNA is TGCGCCAGCAGCTTGGGAGACAGGGGTGGCACAGATACGCAGTATTTT. Protein: CASSLGDRGGTDTQYF. Complete variable domain (other parts from reference TRBV5-1 and TRBJ2-3): KAGVTQTPRYLIKTRGQQVTLSCSPISGHRSVSWYQQTPGQGLQFLFEYFSETQRNKGNFPGRFSGRQFSNSRSEMNVSTLELGDSALYLCASSLGDRGGTDTQYFGPGTRLTVL.

This sequence joins TRBV5-1 and TRBJ2-5; weak D call: TRBD1 (5 bases). This CDR3 is 15 amino acids long. CDR1 and CDR2 (germline): SGHRS, YFSETQ. The V and J ends lost 0 bases and 4 bases respectively, with 13 bases between them. This CDR3 reads CASSLDQGPGETQYF. The CDR3 bases are TGCGCCAGCAGCTTGGATCAGGGTCCGGGAGAGACCCAGTACTTC.

V gene TRBV2 combines with J gene TRBJ1-6; D uncertain. V lost 7 bases and J 8 bases, leaving 12 bases between the germline ends. The CDR3 spans 13 residues. The germline V gene encodes CDR1 SNHLY and CDR2 FYNNEI. CDR3 in amino acids: CASMAREDSPLHF. CDR3 DNA sequence: TGTGCCAGCATGGCCCGGGAAGATTCACCCCTCCACTTT.

This sequence joins TRBV30 and TRBJ2-7; 15 bases match TRBD2. Germline CDR1 is GTSNPN and CDR2 is SVGIG (reference sequence). The CDR3 covers 15 residues. The V segment lost 1 base and the J segment 2 bases; nucleotides outside the gene matches: 0. CDR3 nucleotide sequence: TGTGCCTGGAGTGGGACTAGCGGGAGGGCCTACGAGCAGTACTTC. Its protein is CAWSGTSGRAYEQYF.

V is TRBV5-4 and J is TRBJ1-4; 7 nucleotides match TRBD1. V was clipped by 4 bases and J by 8 bases; unmatched bases: 11. This CDR3 contains 15 residues. The germline V gene has CDR1 SGHNT and CDR2 YYREEE (reference sequence). The CDR3 region is CASSADRVQGEKLFF. In DNA, the CDR3 is TGTGCCAGCAGCGCAGACAGGGTGCAGGGGGAAAAACTGTTTTTT.

The CDR3 here is CAQGKGKTNTGELFF. Here the CDR3 DNA reads TGTGCCCAGGGGAAGGGGAAAACGAACACCGGGGAGCTGTTTTTT. The chain recombines TRBV30 with TRBJ2-2, with D possibly matching TRBD1 (6 bases). Germline CDR1 is GTSNPN and CDR2 is SVGIG (reference sequence). V was trimmed by 8 bases and J by 0 bases, leaving 16 bases between them. This CDR3 is built from 15 residues.

The chain joins TRBV28 to TRBJ2-1; 8 bases line up with TRBD2. The germline CDR1 and CDR2 sequences are MDHEN and SYDVKM. The CDR3 has 15 amino acids. V lost 5 bases and J lost 4; bases outside the gene matches: 7. CDR3 sequence: CASSPGVAGYNEQFF. The CDR3 DNA is TGTGCCAGCAGTCCCGGGGTAGCGGGATACAATGAGCAGTTCTTC.

This chain joins TRBV7-2 and TRBJ1-5, with 9 nucleotides matching TRBD1. Germline loops: CDR1 SGHTA, CDR2 FQGNSA. The CDR3 runs 15 residues. The junction had 3 bases not matched to a gene; V was cut back by 0 bases and J by 6 bases. CDR3 amino acids: CASSLATGGVQPQHF. CDR3 DNA: TGTGCCAGCAGCTTAGCTACAGGGGGCGTTCAGCCCCAGCATTTT.

The V and J genes are TRBV4-3 and TRBJ1-6, with D possibly matching TRBD1 (6 bases). The CDR3 consists of 15 residues. The V gene's germline CDR1 is LGHNA and CDR2 YSLEER. Trimming took off 0 bases at V and 7 bases at J, with 10 bases between the two ends. This CDR3 is CASSQDRGANSPLHF. CDR3 bases: TGCGCCAGCAGCCAAGACCGGGGGGCAAATTCACCCCTCCACTTT.

This rearrangement joins TRBV4-1 to TRBJ2-1, with D possibly being TRBD1 (6 bases). V was shortened by 3 bases and J by 6 bases, with 21 bases between the two germline ends. There are 17 residues in the CDR3. In germline, CDR1 is MGHRA, CDR2 YSYEKL. CDR3 coding DNA: TGCGCCAGCAGCCAGACCCAACAGGGAACGGTGGGCAATGAGCAGTTCTTC. It yields the protein CASSQTQQGTVGNEQFF.

The chain has TRBV7-2 and TRBJ2-7, with TRBD2 identical over 14 bases. Germline CDR1 SGHTA, CDR2 FQGNSA. This CDR3 spans 17 amino acids. V shed 6 bases and J 4 bases; nucleotides not matched to a gene: 11. The CDR3 nucleotides are TGTGCCAGCAGATACACCGGGACTAGCGGGAGTGTTTACGAGCAGTACTTC. The encoded protein is CASRYTGTSGSVYEQYF.

The chain recombines TRBV6-1 with TRBJ1-2; tentative D call: TRBD1 (6 bases). The CDR3 loop spans 11 amino acids. Trimming pared 11 bases from V and 2 bases from J, leaving 9 bases between. Per the germline V gene, CDR1 is MNHNS and CDR2 is SASEGT. CDR3 sequence: CAGTGNYGYTF. The DNA of the CDR3 is TGTGCCGGCACAGGGAACTATGGCTACACCTTC.